The clone carrying this T cell receptor (beta chain) has ten or more counts. Its target is unknown. The CDR3 is 15 amino acids. V shed 0 bases and J shed 0 bases, with 11 bases lying between them. CDR1 SQVTM and CDR2 ANQGSEA come from the germline V gene. Each diagnosis drew on symptoms, thyroxine, TRAb, thyroid ultrasound and orbital computed tomography findings. Around 10 ml fresh peripheral blood yielded the PBMCs. There were TCR beta CDR3 regions amplified from RNA transcripts. HTBI primers drove first-round RT-PCR of the TCR CDR3. MiXCR was run by TCRdb on the multiplex PCR reads, yielding one entry per CDR3 protein. The repertoire holds 300,000 or so distinct CDR3 sequences, about a sixth seen once, with around 55% in the top ten. The record originates from a study of T cells in Graves' hyperthyroidism and ophthalmopathy. The study's findings and limits: Researchers found most expanded thyroid clonotypes above 0.001 in blood as well.

The sequence derives from a woman in her fifties or sixties with Graves' ophthalmopathy. The sample was blood. J is TRBJ2-5 and V is TRBV29-1; D remains ambiguous. CDR3 coding DNA: TGCAGCGTTGAAGATCTCACGTTGTACCAAGAGACCCAGTACTTC. Translation: CSVEDLTLYQETQYF.